The rows below give T cell receptor beta chains drawn from one sample of a study of T-cell reconstitution after alpha-beta-depleted transplantation in children. Each CDR3 protein is one row after TCRdb ran MiXCR on the PCR reads. This sample yields approximately 490,000 distinct CDR3 sequences, of which over 9.5% are seen a single time; just over 2% belongs to the top ten. The sample was PBMCs, taken before TCRalphabeta/CD19-depleted stem cell transplant. All receptors derive from a child aged 2-9 years with inherited bone marrow failure, due to receive a stem cell transplant. CDR3s include the opening cysteine and the closing phenylalanine or tryptophan. Each record gives: J gene, V gene, D gene, clone size, CDR3 DNA, CDR3 protein. The D gene is left open where the match is weak. Some rows have no size entry. The others give once, few or many, or a class for an expanded clone.

>TRBJ2-2|TRBV4-1|TRBD2|few
TGCGCCAGCAGCCAGGGTCCGGGACTAGCGGGGAAAGGACGCTACACCGGGGAGCTGTTTTTT
CASSQGPGLAGKGRYTGELFF
>TRBJ2-1|TRBV5-4|TRBD2|.
TGTGCCAGCCTGACTAGCGGGTTGGACAATGAGCAGTTCTTC
CASLTSGLDNEQFF
>TRBJ2-7|TRBV29-1|TRBD2|many
TGCAGCGTGGGACTAGATTCCTACGAGCAGTACTTC
CSVGLDSYEQYF
>TRBJ1-1|TRBV11-2|.|.
TGTGCCAGCAGCTCCCAGAGGAACCTCGGGGCTTTCTTT
CASSSQRNLGAFF
>TRBJ1-5|TRBV5-1|TRBD1|many
TGCGCCAGCAGCGTATCGGGACAGGAGAATCAGCCCCAGCATTTT
CASSVSGQENQPQHF
>TRBJ2-7|TRBV7-2|.|many
TGTGCCAGCAGCTTAGAAGTATCCTACGAGCAGTACTTC
CASSLEVSYEQYF
>TRBJ2-7|TRBV27|.|.
TGTGCCAGCAGTCCCAGGCGTTTCCCCTACCAGCAGTACTTC
CASSPRRFPYQQYF
>TRBJ1-4|TRBV7-8|.|many
TGTGCCAGCAGCTTAGAACCAGGGGAGAATGAAAAACTGTTTTTT
CASSLEPGENEKLFF
>TRBJ2-5|TRBV29-1|.|few
TGCAGCGCCCGGGACCCGCAGAGGGGGACCCAGTACTTC
CSARDPQRGTQYF
>TRBJ2-7|TRBV27|TRBD2|few
TGTGCCAGCAGTTCCAGACTAGCCTTAGCCTACGAGCAGTACTTC
CASSSRLALAYEQYF
>TRBJ1-2|TRBV27|TRBD1|.
TGTGCCAGCAAAGCGGGACAGGGGGCGCGAGGCTACACCTTC
CASKAGQGARGYTF
>TRBJ1-1|TRBV27|.|many
TGTGCCAGCAGTTTCAGGGGCGGGAACACTGAAGCTTTCTTT
CASSFRGGNTEAFF
>TRBJ2-7|TRBV6-2/TRBV6-3|.|many
TGTGCCAGCAGGGCCCCGGGACATCCCTACGAGCAGTACTTC
CASRAPGHPYEQYF
>TRBJ1-4|TRBV10-3|.|few
TGTGCCACGGCCCCTCATCTAGACGGGTCTAATGAAAAACTGTTTTTT
CATAPHLDGSNEKLFF
>TRBJ1-1|TRBV7-9|.|.
TGTGCCAGCGGAGGGGTTACCACTGAAGCTTTCTTT
CASGGVTTEAFF
>TRBJ2-7|TRBV4-2|.|.
TGTGCCAGCAGCCAAGGCCGAGGGAAGATCCACGAGCAGTACTTC
CASSQGRGKIHEQYF
>TRBJ2-2|TRBV7-9|.|many
TGTGCCAGCAGCTTCTTTGGCCCGAACACCGGGGAGCTGTTTTTT
CASSFFGPNTGELFF